This TCR beta chain was sequenced during a study of shared clonotypes between healthy human individuals. Turning to the study itself: The study used three CD4 naive, three CD4 memory, two CD8 naive and one CD8 memory plate per donor. Overall study findings and caveats: An effect of sequencing depth on clonotype sharing among donors was expected.

V was clipped by 9 bases and J by 7 bases, with 9 bases between them. The CDR3 has 10 amino acids. Germline lookup yields CDR1 WSHSY and CDR2 SAAADI. Turning to this clone: Its target is unknown.

On sorted subsets, replicate PCRs used 150 to 250 ng DNA, or about 33,000 T cell genomes. The repertoire was sequenced with immunoSEQ multiplex PCR; TCRdb's copy has only in-frame clones and lacks some. This sample has around 2.1 million clones, with 85% to 95% found just once. Naive CD8 cells lacked CD45RO, underwent positive selection for CCR7 and left out terminally differentiated effector memory CD45RA+ cells. The chain has TRBV10-2 and TRBJ1-2; D gene ambiguous. Sequencing was done on a sample of naive CD8+ T cells from PBMCs. The receptor was isolated from a man between 18 and 35 years old in good health. Some clones in this sample may be carry-over from other donors' samples. CDR3: CARPGGGYTF. CDR3 DNA sequence: TGCGCCAGACCAGGTGGTGGCTACACCTTC.